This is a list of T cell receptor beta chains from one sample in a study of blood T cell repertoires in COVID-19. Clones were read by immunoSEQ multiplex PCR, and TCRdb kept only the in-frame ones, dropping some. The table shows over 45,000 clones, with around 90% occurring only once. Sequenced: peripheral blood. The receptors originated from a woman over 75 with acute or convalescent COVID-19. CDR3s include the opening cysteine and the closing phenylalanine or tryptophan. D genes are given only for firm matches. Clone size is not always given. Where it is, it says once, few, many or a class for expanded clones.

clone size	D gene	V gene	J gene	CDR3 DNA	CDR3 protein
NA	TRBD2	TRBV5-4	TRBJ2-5	TGTGCCAGCAGCTTCGGGGGGTTCGAAGAGACCCAGTACTTC	CASSFGGFEETQYF
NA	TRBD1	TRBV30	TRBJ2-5	TGTGCCTGGAGGGGACAGGGGTGGACCCAGTACTTC	CAWRGQGWTQYF
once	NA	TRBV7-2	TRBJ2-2	TGTGCCAGCCCAAGAGGGGGTGTCACCGGGGAGCTGTTTTTT	CASPRGGVTGELFF
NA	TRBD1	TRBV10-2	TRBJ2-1	TGCGCCAGCAGGACAGGGGGATCCTACAATGAGCAGTTCTTC	CASRTGGSYNEQFF
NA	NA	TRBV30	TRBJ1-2	TGTGCCTGGAGTGTACGGGGGGAAGGCTACACCTTC	CAWSVRGEGYTF
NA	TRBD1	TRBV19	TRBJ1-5	TGTGCCAGTAGCCGAGGGACAGGGGGCGGTAGGGGCAATCAGCCCCAGCATTTT	CASSRGTGGGRGNQPQHF
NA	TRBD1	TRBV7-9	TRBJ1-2	TGTGCCAGCAGCTTCTCGGACAGGGGCCCCAACTATGGCTACACCTTC	CASSFSDRGPNYGYTF
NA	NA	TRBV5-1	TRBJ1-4	TGCGCCAGCAGCTTGGAAGGGGCTGCTAATGAAAAACTGTTTTTT	CASSLEGAANEKLFF
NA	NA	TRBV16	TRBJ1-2	TGTGCCAGCAGCCCCCGGGATCATGGCTACACCTTC	CASSPRDHGYTF
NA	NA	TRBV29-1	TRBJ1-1	TGCAGCGTTGAAGTGAGCATGGACACTGAAGCTTTCTTT	CSVEVSMDTEAFF
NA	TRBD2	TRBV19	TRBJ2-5	TGTGCCAGTAGTATCGCACTAGCGGGGAATTGGGAGACCCAGTACTTC	CASSIALAGNWETQYF
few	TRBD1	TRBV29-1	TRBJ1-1	TGCAGCTCCGACAGGGGTAACACTGAAGCTTTCTTT	CSSDRGNTEAFF
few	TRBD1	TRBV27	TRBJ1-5	TGTGCCAGCAAGGGGGGACAGGTTGATCAGCCCCAGCATTTT	CASKGGQVDQPQHF
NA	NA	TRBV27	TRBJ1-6	TGTGCCAGCAGTTTATTTTTTGGGGAAGGGGTTAATTCACCCCTCCACTTT	CASSLFFGEGVNSPLHF
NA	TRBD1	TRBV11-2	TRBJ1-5	TGTGCCAGCAGCTTAGGAGACAGGGACGATCAGCCCCAGCATTTT	CASSLGDRDDQPQHF
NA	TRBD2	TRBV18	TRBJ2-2	TGTGCCAGCTCACCTAGGAGCGGGGGCCACACCGGGGAGCTGTTTTTT	CASSPRSGGHTGELFF
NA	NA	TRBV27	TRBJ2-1	TGTGCCCCCAGGGGAGGGGGATTCTACAATGAGCAGTTCTTC	CAPRGGGFYNEQFF
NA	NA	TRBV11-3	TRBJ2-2	TGTGCCAGCAGCGGAGGACTCTACGCGAACACCGGGGAGCTGTTTTTT	CASSGGLYANTGELFF
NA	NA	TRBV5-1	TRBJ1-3	TGCGCCAGCCAAGGAGTCTCTGGAAACACCATATATTTT	CASQGVSGNTIYF
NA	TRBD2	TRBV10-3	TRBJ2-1	TGTGCCATTCACCCGGGGGGATCCTACAATGAGCAGTTCTTC	CAIHPGGSYNEQFF
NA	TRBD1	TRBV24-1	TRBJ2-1	TGTGCCACCAGGGGGACAGGGGGGACCTACAATGAGCAGTTCTTC	CATRGTGGTYNEQFF
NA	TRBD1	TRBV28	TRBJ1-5	TGTGCCAGCAGTTTGGCAGGGGGCGCGAGGAGCAATCAGCCCCAGCATTTT	CASSLAGGARSNQPQHF
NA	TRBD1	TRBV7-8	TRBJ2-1	TGTGCCAGCAGCAACCGGGACAGGGGTTTCAATGAGCAGTTCTTC	CASSNRDRGFNEQFF
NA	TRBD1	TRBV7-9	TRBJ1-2	TGTGCCAGCAGCTTGGGGGTGGGGACAGGCTATGGCTACACCTTC	CASSLGVGTGYGYTF
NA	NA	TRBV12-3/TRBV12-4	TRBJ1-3	TGTGCCAGCACCGCGATAGTTGGAAACACCATATATTTT	CASTAIVGNTIYF
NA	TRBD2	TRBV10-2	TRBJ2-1	TGCGCCAGCAGTGAAACTAGCGGGTTGAATGAGCAGTTCTTC	CASSETSGLNEQFF
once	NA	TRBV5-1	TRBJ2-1	TGCGCCAGCAGCTTGCTGGACAGTGACAATGAGCAGTTCTTC	CASSLLDSDNEQFF
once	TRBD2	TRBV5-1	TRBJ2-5	TGCGCCAGCAGCTTGGCTAGCGGAGCAGAGACCCAGTACTTC	CASSLASGAETQYF
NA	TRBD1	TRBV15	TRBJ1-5	TGTGCCACCAGCCCAGGACAGGGACGGCAGCCCCAGCATTTT	CATSPGQGRQPQHF
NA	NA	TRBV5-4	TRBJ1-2	TGTGCCAGCAGCTTGGCCCTTGTAAACTATGGCTACACCTTC	CASSLALVNYGYTF
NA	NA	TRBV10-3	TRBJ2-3	TGTGCCATCAGTGATTGGCAGTACACAGATACGCAGTATTTT	CAISDWQYTDTQYF
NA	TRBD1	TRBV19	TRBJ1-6	TGTGCCAGTAGTCCCCGGACAGGGCGTGATTCACCCCTCCACTTT	CASSPRTGRDSPLHF
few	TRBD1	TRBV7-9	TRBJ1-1	TGTGCCAGCAGCCCCCAGGGGGACACTGAAGCTTTCTTT	CASSPQGDTEAFF
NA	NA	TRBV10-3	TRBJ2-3	TGTGCCATCAGTGAGTTCGGAGCCCAAGATACGCAGTATTTT	CAISEFGAQDTQYF
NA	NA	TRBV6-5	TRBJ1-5	TGTGCCAGCAGTTACTCGGGAGGGGACAATCAGCCCCAGCATTTT	CASSYSGGDNQPQHF
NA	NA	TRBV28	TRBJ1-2	TGTGCCAGCAGTCAAGACAGAGCGTATGGCTACACCTTC	CASSQDRAYGYTF
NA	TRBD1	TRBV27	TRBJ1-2	TGTGCCAGCAGTCGTGCTTCCGGGACAGGGAGTGGCTACACCTTC	CASSRASGTGSGYTF
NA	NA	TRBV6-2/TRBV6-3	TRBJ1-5	TGTGCCAGCAGTTACAGGGAGACAGGACCCAATCAGCCCCAGCATTTT	CASSYRETGPNQPQHF
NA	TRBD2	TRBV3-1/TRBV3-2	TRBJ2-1	TGTGCCAGCAGCCAAACTAGCGGGGGCCCGGTTTCCTACAATGAGCAGTTCTTC	CASSQTSGGPVSYNEQFF
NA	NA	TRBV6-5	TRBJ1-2	TGTGCCAGCAGTTACACGTCATACTATAACTATGGCTACACCTTC	CASSYTSYYNYGYTF
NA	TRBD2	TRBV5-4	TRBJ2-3	TGTGCCAGCAGCTTAGCGGGACGGTACACAGATACGCAGTATTTT	CASSLAGRYTDTQYF
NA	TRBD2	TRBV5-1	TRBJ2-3	TGCGCCAGCAGTCCCCGGAGGACTAGCGGGTTGGGGCCAGATACGCAGTATTTT	CASSPRRTSGLGPDTQYF
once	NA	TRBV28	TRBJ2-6	TGTGCCAGCAACCTCCCCCCCGGCTCTGGGGCCAACGTCCTGACTTTC	CASNLPPGSGANVLTF
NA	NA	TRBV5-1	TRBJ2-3	TGCGCCAGCAGCCCGGGGGACTTTACAGATACGCAGTATTTT	CASSPGDFTDTQYF
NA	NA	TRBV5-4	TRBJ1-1	TGTGCCAGCAGCTTGGAACAGACGAACACTGAAGCTTTCTTT	CASSLEQTNTEAFF
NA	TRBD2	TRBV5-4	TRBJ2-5	TGTGCCAGCTCCCGAGCGGGGGGGCCGGAGACCCAGTACTTC	CASSRAGGPETQYF
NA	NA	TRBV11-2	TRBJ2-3	TGTGCCAGCAGCTTGGGGGGGCTCACAGATACGCAGTATTTT	CASSLGGLTDTQYF
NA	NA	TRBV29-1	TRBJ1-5	TGCAGCGCCGGGGAGAGCAATCAGCCCCAGCATTTT	CSAGESNQPQHF
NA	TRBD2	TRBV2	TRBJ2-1	TGTGCCAGCCGGACGACTAGCGGGGTAAACAATGAGCAGTTCTTC	CASRTTSGVNNEQFF
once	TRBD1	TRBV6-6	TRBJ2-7	TGTGCCAGCAGCCCACCGGGACAGGGTAGCTACGAGCAGTACTTC	CASSPPGQGSYEQYF
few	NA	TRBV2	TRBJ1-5	TGTGCCAGCAGTGATCTGGTCAGGGATAGCAATCAGCCCCAGCATTTT	CASSDLVRDSNQPQHF
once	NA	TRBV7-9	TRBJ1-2	TGTGCCAGCAGCTTAGAACCTGGCGGATCTGGCTACACCTTC	CASSLEPGGSGYTF
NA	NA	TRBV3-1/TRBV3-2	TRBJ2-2	TGTGCCAGCAGCCAAGGATGGGTACAGACCGGGGAGCTGTTTTTT	CASSQGWVQTGELFF